The sequence of this TCR beta chain was determined in a study of T-cell memory formation after mild COVID-19. TCR alpha and TCR beta cDNA libraries carrying sample barcodes and UMIs came from 5'RACE with constant-segment primers. One entry per CDR3 protein results from TCRdb running MiXCR on the 5' RACE reads. The repertoire has about 340,000 distinct CDR3 sequences, roughly 21% of them found once; the top ten carry approximately 13%. The CDR3 runs to 12 residues. CDR1 and CDR2 from the germline V gene are SNHLY and FYNNEI. V lost 6 bases to trimming and J lost 5 bases, with 10 bases between them. The rearrangement joins TRBV2 to TRBJ1-1; D is undetermined. This TCR derives from an adult woman who had mild COVID-19 (a few samples of this study predate the infection). Cell type and time point are not known. Specimen: PBMCs or a T cell subset sorted from them (not recorded which). This CDR3 is CASRESWTEAFF. Written as DNA, the CDR3 is TGTGCCAGCAGAGAAAGTTGGACTGAAGCTTTCTTT.